This TCR beta chain was identified in a study of OX40 agonist ivuxolimab in advanced cancers. The repertoire was sequenced with immunoSEQ multiplex PCR; TCRdb's copy has only in-frame clones and lacks some. The sample carries some 77,000 clones, roughly 88% recorded once. The V gene end was trimmed by 4 bases and the J gene end by 6 bases; junction bases not matched to a gene: 2. Germline assignment: CDR1 SQVTM and CDR2 ANQGSEA. The CDR3 runs 11 residues. Blood sampling was done at baseline, cycle 4 day 1, and cycle 7 day 1. The material was CD4+ or CD8+ T cells sorted from blood, obtained in a trial of the OX40 agonist ivuxolimab. The chain employs TRBV29-1 and TRBJ2-5; 7 bases are a match to TRBD1. The receptor was derived from an adult with an advanced solid tumor such as melanoma, head and neck, liver or kidney cancer. The CDR3 sequence: CSVAQGKTQYF. In DNA form, the CDR3 reads TGCAGCGTTGCACAGGGGAAGACCCAGTACTTC.